This T cell receptor beta chain was identified in a study of blood T cells in healthy people across ages (dated by TCRdb to the mid-2010s). Background for the entire study: Template switching captured roughly one uniquely barcoded TCR beta cDNA molecule per two T cells in model experiments. Two additional independent replicas of 1 million unique cDNA reads from the same blood draw were analyzed for two donors (one aged 18 to 30 and one aged 80 or older). Four age groups were formed from the donors: young (average 16 years), middle-aged (approximately 42), aged (around 62) and long-lived (roughly 88). Using deep sequencing normalized with unique cDNA molecular identifiers, the study measured how TCR beta repertoire diversity changes with age. Overall results and qualifications from the work: Since profiling was done on bulk unsorted PBMCs, naive and antigen-experienced compartments could not be conclusively compared. Donor CMV infection status was unknown, potentially confounding age-related changes in expanded clonotypes. Observed TCR beta diversity correlated strongly with the percentage of naive T cells measured by flow cytometry. Estimates of total diversity based on one million sequenced T cells were regarded as lower bounds and as underestimates. Compared with the aged group, more naive CD4+ T cells, fewer expanded clones and increased TCR diversity were shown by the long-lived group, suggesting age selection. Observed TCR beta diversity per million T cells fell roughly linearly with age, and a significant reduction was already apparent by age roughly 40.

Library generation was performed with 5' RACE. The sequencer was an Illumina HiSeq 2500. A second PCR of about 6 to 11 cycles was performed with a sample-barcoded 5' primer and a J-beta primer mix. A template-switch 5' adaptor carrying 12 random nucleotides introduced a unique molecular identifier onto each TCR beta cDNA molecule. Each sample yielded at least 3 million CDR3-containing paired-end reads. First-strand cDNA synthesis was performed from all RNA using the Mint cDNA synthesis kit, with priming by a TRBC-specific oligonucleotide. All cDNA was treated with uracil-DNA glycosylase and then went through a first 18-cycle PCR with the universal primers M1SS and BC2_uni_R. Per the authors' processing: Normalization of each sample was performed by random selection of 1 million high-quality reads, each carrying a distinct molecular identifier. Reads sharing molecular identifiers were discarded rather than binned into consensus sequences. CDR3 identification, clonotype clustering and error correction used MiTCR with a Q25 quality threshold and the strictest error-elimination algorithm. A nonparametric unseen species model with Euler transformation was used to estimate lower-bound total TCR beta diversity. TCRdb's own reprocessing of the public reads used fastp at Q25 and MiXCR and kept productive beta chains. CDR3 protein duplicates are merged, each entry listing the most common genes and DNA. V and J calls and clone size were set by TCRdb, not the authors. The sample has more than 900,000 distinct CDR3 sequences on record, 25% to 35% of them singletons. Together, the top ten hold more than 8.5% of the sample.

Systemically healthy Caucasian individuals from Russia, 35 to 50 in total and aged 6 to 90 years, were included as donors. Each donor gave about 11 milliliters of peripheral blood, drawn into EDTA-treated Vacutainer tubes. Ficoll-Paque density-gradient centrifugation was used to isolate PBMCs, with at least 7 million per sample. Total RNA was extracted from PBMCs with Trizol reagent, with at least 5 micrograms obtained per sample. Naive CD45RAhigh/CD27high T cell percentages were measured by flow cytometry on a PBMC aliquot from every donor. CDR1 SGHTA and CDR2 FQGTGA are derived from the germline V gene. The CDR3 holds 16 amino acids from the cysteine to the phenylalanine. Of all the DNA, just the CDR3 is kept, 48 bases in frame from base 1. V loses 6 bases of germline sequence and J loses 4 bases, and the interval between the two ends is 22 bases. The sample holds many counts of this clonotype. Its binding antigen is unknown. The record has no base qualities; no much larger clone is one base away.

These data were also filed under a second study, of T cells of mothers and their children. The other study reports the following: Donors were nine systemically healthy Caucasian individuals: three mothers and their six children. cDNA synthesis consumed the entire amount of extracted RNA, loaded at around 1.5 ug RNA in each 15 ul reaction. Sample barcodes and 2-4 random nucleotides were added via the M1S primer in the second PCR. More than 8 million TCR beta CDR3 reads were obtained from each mother, and 2.5 million to 3 million reads were obtained from each child. In both related and unrelated pairs, thymic selection shapes the output of TCR recombination in a similar way, with inherited differences having only a minor effect. Related mother-child pairs always showed normalized repertoire overlap that was slightly higher than in unrelated mother-child pairs, though the difference was never significant. Persistent microchimeric T cell clones were not detected, at a sensitivity of 85 to 100 clones per million clonotypes. To look for features that set related mother-child pairs apart from unrelated individuals, the researchers ran deep NGS to compare the TCR beta repertoires of mothers and children. Mothers averaged about 40 +/- 4 years of age and children averaged about 10 +/- 4 years. After adapter ligation was performed with NEBNext reagents, the libraries were sequenced on an Illumina HiSeq 2000 with 100+100 nt paired-end reads. To prevent cross-contamination, the mother and child libraries were prepared a month apart and were sequenced in separate runs. For each donor, somewhere between roughly 450,000 and 2,200,000 distinct TCR beta clonotypes were identified. Naive TCR beta clonotypes were estimated from low-frequency clonotypes matched to each donor's FACS-determined naive share, without sorting.

The sequence came from a woman aged 40 to 49 in good health. Recombination connected TRBV7-3 to TRBJ2-7; TRBD1 could be the D gene, as 6 bases match. The sequenced sample was blood. The CDR3 region reads CASSEWQGPVGYEQYF. In nucleotide form, the sequence is TGTGCCAGCAGTGAGTGGCAGGGGCCGGTAGGGTACGAGCAGTACTTC.